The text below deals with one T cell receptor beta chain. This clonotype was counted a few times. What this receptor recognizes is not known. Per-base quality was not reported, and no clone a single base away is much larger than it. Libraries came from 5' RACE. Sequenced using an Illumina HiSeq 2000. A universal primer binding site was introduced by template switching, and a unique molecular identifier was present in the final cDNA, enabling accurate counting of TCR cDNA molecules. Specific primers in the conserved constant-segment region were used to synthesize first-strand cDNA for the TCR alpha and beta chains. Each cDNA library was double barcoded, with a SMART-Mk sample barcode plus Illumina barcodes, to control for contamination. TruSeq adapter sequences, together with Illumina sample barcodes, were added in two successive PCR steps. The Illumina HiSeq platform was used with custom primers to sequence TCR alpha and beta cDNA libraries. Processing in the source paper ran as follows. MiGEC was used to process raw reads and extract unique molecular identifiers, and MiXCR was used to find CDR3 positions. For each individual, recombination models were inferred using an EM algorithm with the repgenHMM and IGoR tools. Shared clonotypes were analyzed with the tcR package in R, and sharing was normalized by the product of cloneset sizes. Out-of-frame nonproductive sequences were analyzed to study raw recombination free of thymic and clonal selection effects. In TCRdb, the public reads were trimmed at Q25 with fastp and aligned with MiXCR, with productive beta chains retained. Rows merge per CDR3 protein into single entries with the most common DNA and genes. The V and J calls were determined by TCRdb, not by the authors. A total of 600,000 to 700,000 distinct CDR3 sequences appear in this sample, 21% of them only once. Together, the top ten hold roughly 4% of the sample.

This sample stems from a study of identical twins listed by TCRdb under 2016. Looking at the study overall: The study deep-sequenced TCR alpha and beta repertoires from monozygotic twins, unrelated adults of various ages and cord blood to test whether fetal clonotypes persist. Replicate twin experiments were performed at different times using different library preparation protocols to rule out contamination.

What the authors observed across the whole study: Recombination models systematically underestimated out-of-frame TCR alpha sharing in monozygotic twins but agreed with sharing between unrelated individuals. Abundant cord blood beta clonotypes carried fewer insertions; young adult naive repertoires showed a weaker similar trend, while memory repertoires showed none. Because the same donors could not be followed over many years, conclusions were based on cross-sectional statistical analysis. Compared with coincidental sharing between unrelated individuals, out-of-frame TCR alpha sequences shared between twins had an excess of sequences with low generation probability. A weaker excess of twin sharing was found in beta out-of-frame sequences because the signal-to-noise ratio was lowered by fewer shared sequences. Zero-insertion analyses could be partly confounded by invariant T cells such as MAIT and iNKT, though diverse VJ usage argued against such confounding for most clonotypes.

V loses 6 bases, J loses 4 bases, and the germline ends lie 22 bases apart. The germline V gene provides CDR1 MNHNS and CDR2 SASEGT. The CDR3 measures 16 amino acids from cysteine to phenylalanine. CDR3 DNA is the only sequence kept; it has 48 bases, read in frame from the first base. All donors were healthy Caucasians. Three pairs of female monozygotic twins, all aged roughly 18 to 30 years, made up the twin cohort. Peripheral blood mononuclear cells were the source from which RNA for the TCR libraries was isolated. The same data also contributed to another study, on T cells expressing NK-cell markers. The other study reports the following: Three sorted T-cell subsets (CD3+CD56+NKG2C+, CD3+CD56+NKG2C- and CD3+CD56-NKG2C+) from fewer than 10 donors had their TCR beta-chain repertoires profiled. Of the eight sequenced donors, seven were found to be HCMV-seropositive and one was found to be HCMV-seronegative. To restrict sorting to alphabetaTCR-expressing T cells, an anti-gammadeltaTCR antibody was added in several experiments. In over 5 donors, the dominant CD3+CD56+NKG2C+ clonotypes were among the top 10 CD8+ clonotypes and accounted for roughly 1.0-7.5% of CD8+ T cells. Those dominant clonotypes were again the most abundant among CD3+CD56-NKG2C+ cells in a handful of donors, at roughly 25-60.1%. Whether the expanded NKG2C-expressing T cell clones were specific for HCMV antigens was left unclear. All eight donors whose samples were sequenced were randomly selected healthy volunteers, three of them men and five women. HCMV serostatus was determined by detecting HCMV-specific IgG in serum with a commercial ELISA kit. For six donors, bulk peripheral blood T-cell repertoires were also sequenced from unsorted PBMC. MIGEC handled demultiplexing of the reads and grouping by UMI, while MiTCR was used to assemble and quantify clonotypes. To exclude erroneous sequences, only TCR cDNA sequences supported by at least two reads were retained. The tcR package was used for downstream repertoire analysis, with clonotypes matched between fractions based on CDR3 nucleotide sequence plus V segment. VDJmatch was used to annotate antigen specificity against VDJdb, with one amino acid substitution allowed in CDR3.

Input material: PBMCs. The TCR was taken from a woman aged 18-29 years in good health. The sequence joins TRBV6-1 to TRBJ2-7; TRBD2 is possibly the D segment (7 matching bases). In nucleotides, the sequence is TGTGCCAGCAGGGGTAGGGGGGGAGCGGACGGGTACGAGCAGTACTTC. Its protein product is CASRGRGGADGYEQYF.